The sequence of this T cell receptor beta chain was determined in a study of pediatric ulcerative colitis. Overall study: Six or seven patients showed pancolitis and two showed left-sided colitis.

Before the diagnostic colonoscopy, ulcerative colitis patients were free of immunosuppressive medication. This table comes from immunoSEQ multiplex PCR, and its TCRdb copy is limited to in-frame clones, with some not included. The sample records about 64,000 clones, about three quarters being singletons. About this clone itself: Its specificity is not known.

The CDR3 contains 15 residues. Germline values: CDR1 MNHNS, CDR2 SASEGT. The V and J ends lost 2 bases and 1 base respectively, with 12 bases between them. Study conclusions and caveats: Ulcerative colitis patients shared more blood-rectal clones than controls.

The sample comprised blood. The TCR was taken from a boy younger than 18 with moderate ulcerative colitis. V is TRBV6-1 and J is TRBJ2-7; possible D gene TRBD1, 5 bases. As DNA, the CDR3 is TGTGCCAGCAGTGAAAGGGCAGGGTGGTCCTACGAGCAGTACTTC. It yields the protein CASSERAGWSYEQYF.